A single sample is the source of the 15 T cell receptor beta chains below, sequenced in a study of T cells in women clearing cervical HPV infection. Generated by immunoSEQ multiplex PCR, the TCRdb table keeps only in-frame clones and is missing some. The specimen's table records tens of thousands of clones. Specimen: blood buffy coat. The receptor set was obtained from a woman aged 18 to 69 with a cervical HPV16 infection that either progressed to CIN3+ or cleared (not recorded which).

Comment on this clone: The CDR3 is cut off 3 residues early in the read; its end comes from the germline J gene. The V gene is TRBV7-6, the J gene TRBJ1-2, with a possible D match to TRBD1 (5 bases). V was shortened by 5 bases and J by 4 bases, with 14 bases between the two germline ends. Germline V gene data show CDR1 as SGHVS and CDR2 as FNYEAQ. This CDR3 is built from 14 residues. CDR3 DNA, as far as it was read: TGTGCCAGCAGCCCAGGGAGGCGATTCTATGGC. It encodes CASSPGRRFYG. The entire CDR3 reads CASSPGRRFYGYTF.

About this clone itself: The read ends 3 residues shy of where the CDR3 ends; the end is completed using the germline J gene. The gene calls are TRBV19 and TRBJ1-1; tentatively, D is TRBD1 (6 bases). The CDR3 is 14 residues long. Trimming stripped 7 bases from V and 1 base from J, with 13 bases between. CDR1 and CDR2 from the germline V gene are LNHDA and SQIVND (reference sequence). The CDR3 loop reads CASTEDSRNTEAFF. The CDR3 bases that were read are TGTGCCAGTACTGAGGACAGCCGGAACACTGAA. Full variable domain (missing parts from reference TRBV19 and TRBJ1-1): DGGITQSPKYLFRKEGQNVTLSCEQNLNHDAMYWYRQDPGQGLRLIYYSQIVNDFQKGDIAEGYSVSREKKESFPLTVTSAQKNPTAFYLCASTEDSRNTEAFFGQGTRLTVV.

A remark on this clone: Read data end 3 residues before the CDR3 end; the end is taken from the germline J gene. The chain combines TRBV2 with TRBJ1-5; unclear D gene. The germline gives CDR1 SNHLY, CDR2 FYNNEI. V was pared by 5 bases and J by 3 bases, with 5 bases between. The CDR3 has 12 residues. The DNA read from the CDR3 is TGTGCCAGCAGTCAAATCAATCAGCCC. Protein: CASSQINQP. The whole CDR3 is CASSQINQPQHF.

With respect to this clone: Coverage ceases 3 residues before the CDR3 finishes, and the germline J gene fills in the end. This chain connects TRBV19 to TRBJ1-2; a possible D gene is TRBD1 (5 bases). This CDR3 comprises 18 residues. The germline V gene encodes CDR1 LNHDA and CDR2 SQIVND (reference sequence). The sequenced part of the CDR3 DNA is TGTGCCAGTAGTATATCCGGGACTAGCGGGAGGTCCAAAAACATC. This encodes CASSISGTSGRSKNI. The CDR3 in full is CASSISGTSGRSKNIYTF.

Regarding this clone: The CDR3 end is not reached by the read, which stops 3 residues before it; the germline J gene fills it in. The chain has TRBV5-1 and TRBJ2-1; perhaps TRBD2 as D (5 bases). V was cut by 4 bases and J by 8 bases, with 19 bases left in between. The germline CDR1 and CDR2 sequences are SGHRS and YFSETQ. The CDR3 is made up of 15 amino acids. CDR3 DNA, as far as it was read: TGCGCCAGCAGCCTTCCACGGTCACCCGGGGATGAG. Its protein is CASSLPRSPGDE. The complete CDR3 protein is CASSLPRSPGDEQFF. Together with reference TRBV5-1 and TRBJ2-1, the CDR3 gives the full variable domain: KAGVTQTPRYLIKTRGQQVTLSCSPISGHRSVSWYQQTPGQGLQFLFEYFSETQRNKGNFPGRFSGRQFSNSRSEMNVSTLELGDSALYLCASSLPRSPGDEQFFGPGTRLTVL.

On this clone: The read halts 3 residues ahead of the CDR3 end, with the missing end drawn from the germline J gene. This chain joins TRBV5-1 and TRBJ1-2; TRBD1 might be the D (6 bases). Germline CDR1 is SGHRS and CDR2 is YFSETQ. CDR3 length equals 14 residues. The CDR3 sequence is CASSFRQVTDTYTF. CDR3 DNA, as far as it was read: TGCGCCAGCAGTTTTAGACAGGTCACAGATACC.

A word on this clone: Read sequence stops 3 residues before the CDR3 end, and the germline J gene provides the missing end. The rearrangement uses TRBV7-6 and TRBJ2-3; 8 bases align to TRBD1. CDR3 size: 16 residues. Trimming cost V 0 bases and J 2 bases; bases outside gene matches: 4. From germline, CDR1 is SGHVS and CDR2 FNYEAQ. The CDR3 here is CASSLAAGQVTDTQYF. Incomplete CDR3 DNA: TGTGCCAGCAGCTTAGCTGCGGGACAGGTCACAGATACG.

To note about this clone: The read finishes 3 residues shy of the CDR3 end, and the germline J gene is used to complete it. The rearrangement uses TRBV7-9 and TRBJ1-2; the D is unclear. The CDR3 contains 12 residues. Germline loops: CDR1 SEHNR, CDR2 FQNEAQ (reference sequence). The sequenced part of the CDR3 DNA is TGTGCCAGCAGCTCTCGGCAGGATAGC. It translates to CASSSRQDS. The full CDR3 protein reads CASSSRQDSYTF.

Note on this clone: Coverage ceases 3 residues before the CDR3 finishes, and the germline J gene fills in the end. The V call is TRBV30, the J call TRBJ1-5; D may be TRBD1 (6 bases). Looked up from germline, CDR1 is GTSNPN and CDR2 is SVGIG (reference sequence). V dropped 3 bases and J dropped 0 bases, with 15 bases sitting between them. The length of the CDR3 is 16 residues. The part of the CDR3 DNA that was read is TGTGCCTGGAGCCGCGAAGGGGGTTATAGCAATCAGCCC. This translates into CAWSREGGYSNQP. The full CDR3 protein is CAWSREGGYSNQPQHF. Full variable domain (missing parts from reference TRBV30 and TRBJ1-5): SQTIHQWPATLVQPVGSPLSLECTVEGTSNPNLYWYRQAAGRGLQLLFYSVGIGQISSEVPQNLSASRPQDRQFILSSKKLLLSDSGFYLCAWSREGGYSNQPQHFGDGTRLSIL.

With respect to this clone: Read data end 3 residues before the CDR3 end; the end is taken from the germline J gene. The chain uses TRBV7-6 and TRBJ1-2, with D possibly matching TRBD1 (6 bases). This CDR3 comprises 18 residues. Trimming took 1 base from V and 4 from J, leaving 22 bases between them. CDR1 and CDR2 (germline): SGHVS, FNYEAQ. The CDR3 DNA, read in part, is TGTGCCAGCAGCTTAGATTTAGCTTCGGTCAGGGGAACCTATGGC. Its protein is CASSLDLASVRGTYG. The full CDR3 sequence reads CASSLDLASVRGTYGYTF.

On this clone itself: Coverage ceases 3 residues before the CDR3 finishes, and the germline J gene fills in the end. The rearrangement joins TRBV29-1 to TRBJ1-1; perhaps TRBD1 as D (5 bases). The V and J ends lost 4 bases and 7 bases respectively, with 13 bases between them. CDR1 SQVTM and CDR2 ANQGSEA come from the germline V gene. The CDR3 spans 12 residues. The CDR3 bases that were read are TGCAGCGTTGTCTCGCAGGGCGGTGAA. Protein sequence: CSVVSQGGE. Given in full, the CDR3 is CSVVSQGGEAFF. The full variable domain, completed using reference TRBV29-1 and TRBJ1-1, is SAVISQKPSRDICQRGTSLTIQCQVDSQVTMMFWYRQQPGQSLTLIATANQGSEATYESGFVIDKFPISRPNLTFSTLTVSNMSPEDSSIYLCSVVSQGGEAFFGQGTRLTVV.

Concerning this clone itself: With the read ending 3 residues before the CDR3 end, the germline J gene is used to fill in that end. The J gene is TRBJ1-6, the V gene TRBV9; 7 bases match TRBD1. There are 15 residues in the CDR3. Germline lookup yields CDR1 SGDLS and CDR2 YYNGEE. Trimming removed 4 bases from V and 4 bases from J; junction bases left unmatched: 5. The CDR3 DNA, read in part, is TGTGCCAGCAGCACACAGGGGAGTTATAATTCACCC. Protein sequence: CASSTQGSYNSP. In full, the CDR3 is CASSTQGSYNSPLHF.

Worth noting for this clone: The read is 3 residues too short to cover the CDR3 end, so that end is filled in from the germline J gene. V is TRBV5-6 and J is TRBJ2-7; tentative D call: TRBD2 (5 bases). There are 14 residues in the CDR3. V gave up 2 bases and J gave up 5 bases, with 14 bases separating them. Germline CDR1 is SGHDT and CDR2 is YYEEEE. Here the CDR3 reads CASSFSGVVDEQYF. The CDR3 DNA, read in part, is TGTGCCAGCAGCTTCTCCGGGGTAGTCGACGAG. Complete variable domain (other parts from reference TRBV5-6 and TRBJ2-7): DAGVTQSPTHLIKTRGQQVTLRCSPKSGHDTVSWYQQALGQGPQFIFQYYEEEERQRGNFPDRFSGHQFPNYSSELNVNALLLGDSALYLCASSFSGVVDEQYFGPGTRLTVT.

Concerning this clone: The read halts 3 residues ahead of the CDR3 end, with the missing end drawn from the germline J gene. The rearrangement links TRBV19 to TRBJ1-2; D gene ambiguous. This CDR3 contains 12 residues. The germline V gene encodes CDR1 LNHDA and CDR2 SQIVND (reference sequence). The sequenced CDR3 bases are TGTGCCAGTGCTTTCACCACGGGGGGC. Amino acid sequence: CASAFTTGG. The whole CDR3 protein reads CASAFTTGGYTF.

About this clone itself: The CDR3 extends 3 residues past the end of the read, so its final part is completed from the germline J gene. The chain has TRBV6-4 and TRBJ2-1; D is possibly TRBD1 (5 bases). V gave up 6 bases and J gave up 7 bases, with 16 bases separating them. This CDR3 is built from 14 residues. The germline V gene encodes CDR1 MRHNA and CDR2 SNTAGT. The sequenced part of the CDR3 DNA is TGTGCCAGCAGGGGAAACCCCAGGGTAAATGAG. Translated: CASRGNPRVNE. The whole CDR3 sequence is CASRGNPRVNEQFF.